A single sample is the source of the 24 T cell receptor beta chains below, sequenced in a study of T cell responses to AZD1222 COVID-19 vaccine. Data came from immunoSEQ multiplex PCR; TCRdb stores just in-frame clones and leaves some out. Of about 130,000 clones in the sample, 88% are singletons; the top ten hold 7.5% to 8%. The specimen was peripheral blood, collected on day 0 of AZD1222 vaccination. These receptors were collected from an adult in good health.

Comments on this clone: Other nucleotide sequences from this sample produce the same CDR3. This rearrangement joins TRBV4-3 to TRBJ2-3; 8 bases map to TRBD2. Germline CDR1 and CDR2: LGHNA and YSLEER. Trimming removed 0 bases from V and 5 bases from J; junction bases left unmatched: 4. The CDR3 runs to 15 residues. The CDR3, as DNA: TGCGCCAGCAGCCAAGATACGGGAGGGGGAGATACGCAGTATTTT. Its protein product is CASSQDTGGGDTQYF.

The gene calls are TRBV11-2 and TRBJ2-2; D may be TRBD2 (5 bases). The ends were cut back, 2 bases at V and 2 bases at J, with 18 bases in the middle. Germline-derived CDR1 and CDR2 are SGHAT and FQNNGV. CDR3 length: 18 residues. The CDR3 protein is CASSLNVEGPVNTGELFF. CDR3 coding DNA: TGTGCCAGCAGCTTAAACGTAGAGGGTCCAGTAAACACCGGGGAGCTGTTTTTT. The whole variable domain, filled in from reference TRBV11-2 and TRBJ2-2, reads EAGVAQSPRYKIIEKRQSVAFWCNPISGHATLYWYQQILGQGPKLLIQFQNNGVVDDSQLPKDRFSAERLKGVDSTLKIQPAKLEDSAVYLCASSLNVEGPVNTGELFFGEGSRLTVL.

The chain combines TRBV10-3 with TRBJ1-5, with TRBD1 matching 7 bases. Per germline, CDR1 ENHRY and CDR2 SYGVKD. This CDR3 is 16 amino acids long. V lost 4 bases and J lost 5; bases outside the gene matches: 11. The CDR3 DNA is TGTGCCATCAGTGGGGACAGAGGATCCCCCTATCAGCCCCAGCATTTT. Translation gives CAISGDRGSPYQPQHF.

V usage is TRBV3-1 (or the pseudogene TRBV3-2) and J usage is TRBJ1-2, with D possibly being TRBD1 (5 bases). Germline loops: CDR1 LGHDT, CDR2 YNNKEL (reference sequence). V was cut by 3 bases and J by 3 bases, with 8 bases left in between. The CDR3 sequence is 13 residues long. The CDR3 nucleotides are TGTGCCAGCAGCCAGGGGACGGACTATGGCTACACCTTC. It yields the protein CASSQGTDYGYTF.

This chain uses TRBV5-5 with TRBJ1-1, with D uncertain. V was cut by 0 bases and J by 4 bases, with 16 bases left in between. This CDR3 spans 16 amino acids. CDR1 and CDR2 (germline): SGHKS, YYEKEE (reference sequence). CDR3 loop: CASSLVEGLGGTEAFF. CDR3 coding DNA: TGTGCCAGCAGCTTGGTCGAGGGTCTGGGTGGCACTGAAGCTTTCTTT.

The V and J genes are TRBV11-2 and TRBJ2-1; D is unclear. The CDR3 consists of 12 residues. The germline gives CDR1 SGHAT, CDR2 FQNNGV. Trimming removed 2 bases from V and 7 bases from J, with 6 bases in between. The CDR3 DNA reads TGTGCCAGCAGCTTACAAGCGAATGAGCAGTTCTTC. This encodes CASSLQANEQFF.

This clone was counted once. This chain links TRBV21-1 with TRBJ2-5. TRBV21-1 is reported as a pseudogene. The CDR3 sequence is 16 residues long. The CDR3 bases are TGTGCCAGCAGCAAAGGAGGAAATGACAACCAAGAGACCCAGTACTTC. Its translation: CASSKGGNDNQETQYF.

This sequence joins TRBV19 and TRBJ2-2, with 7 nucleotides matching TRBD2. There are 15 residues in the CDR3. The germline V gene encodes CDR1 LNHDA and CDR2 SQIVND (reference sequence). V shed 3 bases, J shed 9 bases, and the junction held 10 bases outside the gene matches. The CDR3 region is CASSIGLGVNRELFF. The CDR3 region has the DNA TGTGCCAGTAGTATTGGACTAGGCGTTAATAGGGAGCTGTTTTTT.

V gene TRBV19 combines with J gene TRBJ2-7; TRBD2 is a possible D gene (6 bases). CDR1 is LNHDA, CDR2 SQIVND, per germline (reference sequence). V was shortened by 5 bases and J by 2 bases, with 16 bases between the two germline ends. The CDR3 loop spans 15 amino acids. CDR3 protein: CASSGGSAFPYEQYF. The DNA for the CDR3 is TGTGCCAGTAGTGGAGGGTCAGCCTTTCCCTACGAGCAGTACTTC.

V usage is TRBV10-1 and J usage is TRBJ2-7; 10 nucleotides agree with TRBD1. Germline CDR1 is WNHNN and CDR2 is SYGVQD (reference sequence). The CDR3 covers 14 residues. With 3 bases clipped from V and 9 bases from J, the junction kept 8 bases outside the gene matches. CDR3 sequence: CASSDGTGVLLQYF. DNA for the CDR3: TGCGCCAGCAGTGATGGGACAGGGGTGCTTCTGCAGTACTTC.

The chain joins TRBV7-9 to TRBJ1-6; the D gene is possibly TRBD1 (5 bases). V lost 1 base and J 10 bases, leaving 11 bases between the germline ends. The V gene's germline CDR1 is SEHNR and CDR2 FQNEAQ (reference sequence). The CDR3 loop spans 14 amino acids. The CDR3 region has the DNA TGTGCCAGCAGCTTAGGTGACAGAGGATCACCCCTCCACTTT. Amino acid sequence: CASSLGDRGSPLHF.

The CDR3 spells CATTSHYSNQPQHF. In nucleotides, the CDR3 is TGTGCCACTACATCTCACTATAGCAATCAGCCCCAGCATTTT. V and J are TRBV19 and TRBJ1-5; D is unclear. CDR3 length equals 14 residues. Trimming took off 10 bases at V and 0 bases at J, with 13 bases between the two ends. Germline loops: CDR1 LNHDA, CDR2 SQIVND (reference sequence).

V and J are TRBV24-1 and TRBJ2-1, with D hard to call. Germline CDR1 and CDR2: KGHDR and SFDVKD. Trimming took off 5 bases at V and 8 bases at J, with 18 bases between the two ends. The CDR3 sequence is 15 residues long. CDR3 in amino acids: CATSGAKRVYDEQFF. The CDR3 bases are TGTGCCACCAGTGGGGCCAAGCGTGTTTACGATGAGCAGTTCTTC.

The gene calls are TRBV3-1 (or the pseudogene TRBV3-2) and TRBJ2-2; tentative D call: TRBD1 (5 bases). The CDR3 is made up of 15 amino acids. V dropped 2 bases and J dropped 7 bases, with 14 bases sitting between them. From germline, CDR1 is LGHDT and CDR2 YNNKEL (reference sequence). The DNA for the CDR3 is TGTGCCAGCAGCCAATCTAGGGGTTCTAGCGGGGAGCTGTTTTTT. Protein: CASSQSRGSSGELFF.

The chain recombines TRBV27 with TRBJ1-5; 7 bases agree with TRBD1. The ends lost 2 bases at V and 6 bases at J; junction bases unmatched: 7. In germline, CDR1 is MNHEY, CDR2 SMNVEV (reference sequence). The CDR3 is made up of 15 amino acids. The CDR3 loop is CASSLIGGWSQPQHF. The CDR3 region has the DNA TGTGCCAGCAGTTTAATAGGGGGCTGGAGTCAGCCCCAGCATTTT.

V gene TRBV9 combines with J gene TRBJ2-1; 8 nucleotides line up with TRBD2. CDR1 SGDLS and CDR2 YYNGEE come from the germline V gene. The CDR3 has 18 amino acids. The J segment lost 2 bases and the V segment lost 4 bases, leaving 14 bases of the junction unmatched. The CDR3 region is CASSQSSGAGDPYNEQFF. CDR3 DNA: TGTGCCAGCAGCCAATCTTCGGGAGCGGGAGACCCCTACAATGAGCAGTTCTTC.

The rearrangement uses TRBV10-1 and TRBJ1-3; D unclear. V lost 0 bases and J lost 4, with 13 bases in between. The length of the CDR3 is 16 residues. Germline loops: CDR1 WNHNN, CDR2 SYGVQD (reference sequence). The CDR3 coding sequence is TGCGCCAGCAGTGAGTCCAGGCAGGCGGAAGGAAACACCATATATTTT. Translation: CASSESRQAEGNTIYF.

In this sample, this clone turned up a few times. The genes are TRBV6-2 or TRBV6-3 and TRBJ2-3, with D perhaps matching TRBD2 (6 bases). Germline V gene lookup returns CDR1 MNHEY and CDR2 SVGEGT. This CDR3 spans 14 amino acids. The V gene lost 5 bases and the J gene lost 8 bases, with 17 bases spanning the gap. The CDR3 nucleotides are TGTGCCAGCAGTCACGGGAGCGCGCCGGGTACGCAGTATTTT. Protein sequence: CASSHGSAPGTQYF.

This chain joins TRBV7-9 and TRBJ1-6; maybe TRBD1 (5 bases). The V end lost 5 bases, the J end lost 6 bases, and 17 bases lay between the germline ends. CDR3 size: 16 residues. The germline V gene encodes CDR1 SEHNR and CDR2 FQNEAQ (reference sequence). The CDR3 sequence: CASSRLEAGSNSPLHF. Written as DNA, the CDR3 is TGTGCCAGCAGCCGCTTAGAGGCAGGGAGTAATTCACCCCTCCACTTT.

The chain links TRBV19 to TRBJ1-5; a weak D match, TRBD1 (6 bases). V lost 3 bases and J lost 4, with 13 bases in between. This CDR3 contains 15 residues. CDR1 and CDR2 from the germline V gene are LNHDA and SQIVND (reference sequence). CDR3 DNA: TGTGCCAGTAGTATGTCCCGGGGGGCTAATCAGCCCCAGCATTTT. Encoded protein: CASSMSRGANQPQHF.

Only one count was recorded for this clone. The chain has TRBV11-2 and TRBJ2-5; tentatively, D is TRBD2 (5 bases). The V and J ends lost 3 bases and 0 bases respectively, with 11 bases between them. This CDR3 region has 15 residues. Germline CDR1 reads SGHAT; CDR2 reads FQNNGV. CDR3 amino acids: CASSLGSRDQETQYF. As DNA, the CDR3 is TGTGCCAGCAGCTTGGGGAGTAGGGACCAAGAGACCCAGTACTTC.

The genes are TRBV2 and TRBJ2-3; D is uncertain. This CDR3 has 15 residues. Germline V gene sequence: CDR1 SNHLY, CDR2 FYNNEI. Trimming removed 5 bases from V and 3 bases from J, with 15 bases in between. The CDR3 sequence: CASSILHIGTDTQYF. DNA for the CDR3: TGTGCCAGCAGTATCCTCCACATCGGGACAGATACGCAGTATTTT.

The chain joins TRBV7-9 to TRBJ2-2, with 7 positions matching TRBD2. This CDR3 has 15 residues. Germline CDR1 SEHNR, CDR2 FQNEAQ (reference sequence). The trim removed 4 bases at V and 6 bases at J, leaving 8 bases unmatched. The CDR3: CASSSGRVFAGELFF. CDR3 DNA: TGTGCCAGCAGCTCTGGGAGGGTGTTTGCCGGGGAGCTGTTTTTT.

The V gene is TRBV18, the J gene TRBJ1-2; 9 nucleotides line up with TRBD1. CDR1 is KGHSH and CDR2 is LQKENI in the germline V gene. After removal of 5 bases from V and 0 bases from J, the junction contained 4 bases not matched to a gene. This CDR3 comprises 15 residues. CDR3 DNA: TGTGCCAGCTCAAGAGGGACAGGGCCTAACTATGGCTACACCTTC. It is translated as CASSRGTGPNYGYTF.